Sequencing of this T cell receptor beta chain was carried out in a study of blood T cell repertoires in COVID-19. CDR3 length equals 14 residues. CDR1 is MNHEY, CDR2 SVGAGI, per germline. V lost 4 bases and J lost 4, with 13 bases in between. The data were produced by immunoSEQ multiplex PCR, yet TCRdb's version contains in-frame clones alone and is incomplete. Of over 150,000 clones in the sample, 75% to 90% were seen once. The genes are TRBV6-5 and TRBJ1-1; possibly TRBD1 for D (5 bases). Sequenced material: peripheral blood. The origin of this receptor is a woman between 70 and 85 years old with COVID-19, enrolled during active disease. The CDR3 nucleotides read TGTGCCAGCAGTTTCGATGCGGGGGGCACTGAAGCTTTCTTT. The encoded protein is CASSFDAGGTEAFF.